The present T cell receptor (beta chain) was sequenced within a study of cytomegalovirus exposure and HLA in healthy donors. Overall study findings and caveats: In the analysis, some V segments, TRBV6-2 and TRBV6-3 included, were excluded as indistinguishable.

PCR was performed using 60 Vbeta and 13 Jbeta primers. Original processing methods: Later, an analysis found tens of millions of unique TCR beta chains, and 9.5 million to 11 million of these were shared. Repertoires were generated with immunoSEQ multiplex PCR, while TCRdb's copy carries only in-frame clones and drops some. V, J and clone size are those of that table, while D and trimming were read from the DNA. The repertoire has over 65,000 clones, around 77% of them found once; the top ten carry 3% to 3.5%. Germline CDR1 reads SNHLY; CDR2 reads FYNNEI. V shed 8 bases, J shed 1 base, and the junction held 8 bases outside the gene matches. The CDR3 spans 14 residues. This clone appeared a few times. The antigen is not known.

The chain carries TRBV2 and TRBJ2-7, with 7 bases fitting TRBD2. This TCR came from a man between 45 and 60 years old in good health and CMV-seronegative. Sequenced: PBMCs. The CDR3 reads CASRSGGGSYEQYF. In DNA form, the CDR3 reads TGTGCCAGCCGCTCGGGCGGGGGATCCTACGAGCAGTACTTC. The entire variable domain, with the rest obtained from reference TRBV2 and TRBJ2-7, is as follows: EPEVTQTPSHQVTQMGQEVILRCVPISNHLYFYWYRQILGQKVEFLVSFYNNEISEKSEIFDDQFSVERPDGSNFTLKIRSTKLEDSAMYFCASRSGGGSYEQYFGPGTRLTVT.